One sample yielded the 27 T cell receptor beta chains listed below, sequenced in a study of blood T cell repertoires in COVID-19. Only in-frame clones appear in the TCRdb table, and some are missing; sequencing was by immunoSEQ multiplex PCR. The sample includes more than 250,000 clones, approximately 90% of them seen just once. Sequencing used PBMCs or T cells enriched from blood (not recorded which). The source is a woman between 40 and 50 years old who had recovered from COVID-19.

V is TRBV28 and J is TRBJ1-1, with D maybe TRBD1 (6 bases). Trimming stripped 10 bases from V and 4 bases from J, with 16 bases between. Germline V CDR1 and CDR2: MDHEN, SYDVKM. CDR3 length: 13 residues. The CDR3 protein is CATNPQGRTEAFF. DNA for the CDR3: TGTGCCACCAACCCCCAGGGGCGCACTGAAGCTTTCTTT.

The rearrangement uses TRBV4-1 and TRBJ2-5; TRBD2 agrees at 12 bases. Trimming took 0 bases from V and 2 from J; bases not matched to a gene: 4. From germline, CDR1 is MGHRA and CDR2 YSYEKL. The CDR3 spans 17 residues. In DNA form, the CDR3 reads TGCGCCAGCAGCCAAGACGGTGGACTAGCGGGGCAAGAGACCCAGTACTTC. It encodes CASSQDGGLAGQETQYF.

The CDR3 coding sequence is TGTGCCAGCAGCCCTAGCGGCTTACGCACCGGGGAGCTGTTTTTT. This gives the protein CASSPSGLRTGELFF. This chain connects TRBV7-6 to TRBJ2-2, with 7 bases matching TRBD2. V lost 5 bases, J lost 4 bases, and 7 bases stayed unmatched. Germline CDR1 and CDR2: SGHVS and FNYEAQ. The CDR3 sequence is 15 residues long.

The chain is built from TRBV9 and TRBJ1-4, with D unresolved. The CDR3 runs 13 residues. V shed 4 bases and J shed 0 bases, with 4 bases lying between them. CDR1 is SGDLS and CDR2 is YYNGEE in the germline V gene. The CDR3 reads CASSQTTNEKLFF. For the CDR3, the DNA is TGTGCCAGCAGCCAAACAACTAATGAAAAACTGTTTTTT.

V is TRBV7-6 and J is TRBJ1-4; 9 bases match TRBD1. The CDR3 is 15 residues long. Germline assignment: CDR1 SGHVS and CDR2 FNYEAQ. With V trimmed by 8 bases and J by 7 bases, 11 bases remained unmatched. Here the CDR3 reads CASAQLPGQGEKLFF. In DNA form, the CDR3 reads TGTGCCAGCGCCCAACTTCCGGGACAGGGTGAAAAACTGTTTTTT.

The chain employs TRBV5-1 and TRBJ1-4; D is uncertain. CDR1 is SGHRS, CDR2 YFSETQ, per germline. The CDR3 length is 14 residues. V lost 4 bases and J 8 bases, leaving 15 bases between the germline ends. CDR3 in DNA: TGCGCCAGCAGCCCGGAGGGTTGGAAGGAAAAACTGTTTTTT. Translation: CASSPEGWKEKLFF.

This chain joins TRBV4-3 and TRBJ2-2; 7 nucleotides line up with TRBD2. The germline gives CDR1 LGHNA, CDR2 YSLEER. This CDR3 comprises 16 residues. The V and J ends lost 0 bases and 5 bases, in that order; junction bases with no gene match: 6. CDR3 nucleotides: TGCGCCAGCAGCCAAGAGGTTCTAGCGGAGACCGGGGAGCTGTTTTTT. Residues: CASSQEVLAETGELFF.

V usage is TRBV7-6 and J usage is TRBJ2-7, with D possibly matching TRBD1 (6 bases). The CDR3 loop spans 15 amino acids. CDR1 is SGHVS, CDR2 FNYEAQ, per germline. Trimming stripped 5 bases from V and 0 bases from J, with 14 bases between. CDR3 residues: CASSIGQSLSYEQYF. CDR3 DNA: TGTGCCAGCAGCATAGGACAGAGCCTCTCCTACGAGCAGTACTTC.

This chain connects TRBV7-2 to TRBJ2-3, with a weak D call TRBD2 (5 bases). CDR1 and CDR2 (germline): SGHTA, FQGNSA. CDR3 length: 18 residues. V lost 2 bases to trimming and J lost 1 base, with 19 bases between them. CDR3 sequence reads: CASSLIFSSLGGTDTQYF. The CDR3 nucleotides read TGTGCCAGCAGCTTAATATTCAGTTCTCTCGGGGGCACAGATACGCAGTATTTT.

About this clone itself: Other nucleotide sequences from this sample produce the same CDR3. The chain recombines TRBV28 with TRBJ2-3, with D uncertain. There are 14 residues in the CDR3. Germline V gene lookup returns CDR1 MDHEN and CDR2 SYDVKM. Between the trimmed V and J ends, which lost 3 bases and 4 bases, there was a span of 11 bases. CDR3: CASSLVGNPDTQYF. CDR3 DNA: TGTGCCAGCAGTTTGGTCGGTAACCCAGATACGCAGTATTTT.

This sequence joins TRBV4-3 and TRBJ2-7, with 8 nucleotides matching TRBD2. Germline trimming cut 0 bases from V and 1 base from J; bases unmatched to any gene: 8. The CDR3 runs 17 residues. Germline V gene data show CDR1 as LGHNA and CDR2 as YSLEER. Here the CDR3 reads CASSQDVIAGPSYEQYF. The CDR3 DNA reads as TGCGCCAGCAGCCAAGATGTAATAGCGGGGCCTTCCTACGAGCAGTACTTC.

The V call is TRBV6-1, the J call TRBJ1-5, with D unclear. The germline V gene encodes CDR1 MNHNS and CDR2 SASEGT. V was clipped by 0 bases and J by 5 bases, with 2 bases between them. The CDR3 is made up of 12 amino acids. This CDR3 is CASSEAYQPQHF. Written as DNA, the CDR3 is TGTGCCAGCAGTGAAGCCTATCAGCCCCAGCATTTT.

In this sample, this clone turned up once. The genes are TRBV28 and TRBJ1-2, with 12 bases lining up with TRBD1. This CDR3 has 17 residues. In germline, CDR1 is MDHEN, CDR2 SYDVKM. Losses at the gene ends were 3 bases for V and 6 bases for J; bases not matched to a gene: 11. CDR3 sequence: CASSLGQGAIMVHGYTF. For the CDR3, the DNA is TGTGCCAGCAGTTTGGGACAGGGGGCAATAATGGTGCATGGCTACACCTTC.

This clone was found a few times. This chain uses TRBV18 with TRBJ2-7; D not resolved. The V gene lost 0 bases and the J gene lost 0 bases, with 3 bases spanning the gap. Germline V CDR1 and CDR2: KGHSH, LQKENI. This CDR3 comprises 13 residues. In DNA form, the CDR3 reads TGTGCCAGCTCACCACCTAGCTCCTACGAGCAGTACTTC. Translation: CASSPPSSYEQYF.

The chain employs TRBV28 and TRBJ2-2, with 7 bases lining up with TRBD1. V shed 6 bases, J shed 3 bases, and the junction held 4 bases outside the gene matches. Germline V gene data show CDR1 as MDHEN and CDR2 as SYDVKM. The CDR3 contains 14 residues. The CDR3 spells CASRYTGDTGELFF. The CDR3 DNA reads TGTGCCAGCAGGTATACAGGGGACACCGGGGAGCTGTTTTTT.

The rearrangement uses TRBV19 and TRBJ1-5; a possible D gene is TRBD1 (5 bases). Germline V gene sequence: CDR1 LNHDA, CDR2 SQIVND (reference sequence). V shed 4 bases and J shed 2 bases, with 9 bases lying between them. The CDR3 is 14 amino acids. In DNA form, the CDR3 reads TGTGCCAGTAGTAGGGGCCTTGGCAATCAGCCCCAGCATTTT. This encodes CASSRGLGNQPQHF.

The rearrangement joins TRBV5-1 to TRBJ1-1, with TRBD1 matching 7 bases. Germline CDR1 and CDR2: SGHRS and YFSETQ. The V and J ends lost 0 bases and 4 bases, in that order; junction bases with no gene match: 9. This CDR3 contains 16 residues. CDR3 in amino acids: CASSLGPGTESTEAFF. For the CDR3, the DNA is TGCGCCAGCAGCTTGGGCCCCGGGACAGAAAGCACTGAAGCTTTCTTT.

CDR3 DNA sequence: TGTGCCAGCAGCTTGACGGTTAGTCAGCCCCAGCATTTT. Protein product: CASSLTVSQPQHF. This chain joins TRBV5-8 and TRBJ1-5, with D hard to call. Trimming stripped 1 base from V and 6 bases from J, with 8 bases between. Germline V gene data show CDR1 as SGHTS and CDR2 as YDEGEE. This CDR3 is 13 amino acids long.

J is TRBJ2-1 and V is TRBV7-2, with D uncertain. Germline V gives CDR1 SGHTA, CDR2 FQGNSA. The CDR3 sequence is 15 residues long. V was trimmed by 8 bases and J by 4 bases, leaving 18 bases between them. The CDR3 reads CASLPERESYNEQFF. CDR3 DNA sequence: TGTGCCAGCCTCCCCGAACGAGAGTCGTACAATGAGCAGTTCTTC.

The chain couples TRBV7-9 to TRBJ2-3; TRBD2 aligns across 8 bases. The CDR3 loop spans 15 amino acids. Germline V gene sequence: CDR1 SEHNR, CDR2 FQNEAQ (reference sequence). V lost 5 bases to trimming and J lost 4 bases; unmatched junction nucleotides: 8. CDR3 residues: CASSTSGSPADTQYF. CDR3 bases: TGTGCCAGCAGCACAAGCGGGAGCCCGGCAGATACGCAGTATTTT.

This chain joins TRBV28 and TRBJ2-7; 10 bases are a match to TRBD1. Germline trimming cut 8 bases from V and 2 bases from J; bases unmatched to any gene: 15. CDR1 and CDR2 from the germline V gene are MDHEN and SYDVKM. The CDR3 spans 17 residues. The CDR3, as DNA: TGTGCCAGCTCTTGGGACAGGGGTCCCGGGGACGCCTACGAGCAGTACTTC. Its protein is CASSWDRGPGDAYEQYF.

The chain uses TRBV4-2 and TRBJ2-3, with TRBD2 as a possible D gene (6 bases). In germline, CDR1 is LGHNA, CDR2 YNFKEQ. Trimming pared 0 bases from V and 1 base from J, leaving 14 bases between. The CDR3 length is 17 residues. CDR3 sequence (DNA): TGTGCCAGCAGCCAAGATAAGGATGGCGGGGGCACAGATACGCAGTATTTT. It yields the protein CASSQDKDGGGTDTQYF.

The chain is built from TRBV18 and TRBJ2-1; 7 positions agree with TRBD2. V lost 1 base to trimming and J lost 10 bases; unmatched junction nucleotides: 4. The CDR3 spans 13 residues. The germline V gene has CDR1 KGHSH and CDR2 LQKENI. The CDR3 region has the DNA TGTGCCAGCTCACCACAGGACGGGAGGGAGCAGTTCTTC. Encoded protein: CASSPQDGREQFF.

The rearrangement links TRBV9 to TRBJ2-1; the match to TRBD1 covers 8 bases. The CDR3 sequence is 17 residues long. The germline V gene has CDR1 SGDLS and CDR2 YYNGEE. Losses at the gene ends were 3 bases for V and 3 bases for J; bases not matched to a gene: 11. The CDR3 DNA reads as TGTGCCAGCAGCGACACCTGGACAGGGAGCAGCTACAATGAGCAGTTCTTC. Its protein is CASSDTWTGSSYNEQFF. The entire variable domain, with the rest obtained from reference TRBV9 and TRBJ2-1, is as follows: DSGVTQTPKHLITATGQRVTLRCSPRSGDLSVYWYQQSLDQGLQFLIQYYNGEERAKGNILERFSAQQFPDLHSELNLSSLELGDSALYFCASSDTWTGSSYNEQFFGPGTRLTVL.

The chain couples TRBV21-1 to TRBJ2-1; the table calls TRBD1, which could not be checked here. TRBV21-1 is a known pseudogene. This CDR3 is built from 15 residues. The CDR3 spells CASSKEGPVHNEQFF. The CDR3 DNA reads TGTGCCAGCAGCAAAGAGGGGCCTGTTCACAATGAGCAGTTCTTC.

This sequence joins TRBV5-4 and TRBJ2-5; weak D call: TRBD2 (5 bases). This CDR3 contains 13 residues. With 4 bases removed from V and 4 bases from J, the gap between germline ends came to 11 bases. The germline gives CDR1 SGHNT, CDR2 YYREEE (reference sequence). CDR3 coding DNA: TGTGCCAGCAGCCTGGGCCTAGCAGAGACCCAGTACTTC. This encodes CASSLGLAETQYF.

The CDR3 DNA follows: TGTGCCACCGATAACCGGGGAGGCACTGAAGCTTTCTTT. It translates to CATDNRGGTEAFF. This rearrangement joins TRBV6-6 to TRBJ1-1; D uncertain. V gave up 10 bases and J gave up 4 bases, with 16 bases separating them. The germline gives CDR1 MNHNY, CDR2 SVGAGI (reference sequence). This CDR3 spans 13 amino acids.